One sample yielded the 7 T cell receptor beta chains listed below, sequenced in a study of identifying expanded T cells in peripheral blood. The repertoire was sequenced with immunoSEQ multiplex PCR; TCRdb's copy has only in-frame clones and lacks some. The repertoire has 70,000 to 100,000 clones, approximately 84% of them found once; the top ten carry around 6%. Input material: blood. These receptors were obtained from a person aged 18 to 70 in good health.

This clone was detected once. This chain links TRBV7-2 with TRBJ2-7; D possibly uses TRBD1 or TRBD2 (5 bases each). The CDR3 loop spans 14 amino acids. Germline lookup yields CDR1 SGHTA and CDR2 FQGNSA. V lost 4 bases, J lost 3 bases, and 13 bases lay in between. CDR3 sequence: CASSSTWGNYEQYF. The CDR3 DNA is TGTGCCAGCAGCTCCACCTGGGGGAACTACGAGCAGTACTTC. Combining the CDR3 with reference TRBV7-2 and TRBJ2-7 gives the whole variable domain GAGVSQSPSNKVTEKGKDVELRCDPISGHTALYWYRQSLGQGLEFLIYFQGNSAPDKSGLPSDRFSAERTGGSVSTLTIQRTQQEDSAVYLCASSSTWGNYEQYFGPGTRLTVT.

The chain joins TRBV6-5 to TRBJ2-7, with unresolved D. The CDR3 loop spans 13 amino acids. CDR1 MNHEY and CDR2 SVGAGI come from the germline V gene. V was cut by 5 bases and J by 6 bases, with 14 bases left in between. The chain's CDR3 is CASSIRISTEQYF. The CDR3 bases are TGTGCCAGCAGTATTAGGATTTCGACCGAGCAGTACTTC.

The chain recombines TRBV7-2 with TRBJ2-5; 8 positions agree with TRBD2. Germline CDR1 SGHTA, CDR2 FQGNSA. This CDR3 contains 16 residues. Trimming removed 1 base from V and 4 bases from J; junction bases left unmatched: 8. The CDR3 sequence: CASSLVGSGVGETQYF. The CDR3 nucleotides read TGTGCCAGCAGCTTAGTAGGTAGCGGGGTGGGAGAGACCCAGTACTTC.

This rearrangement joins TRBV18 to TRBJ1-2, with D perhaps TRBD1 (6 bases). V was clipped by 4 bases and J by 6 bases, with 15 bases between them. The CDR3 is 14 amino acids. Germline loops: CDR1 KGHSH, CDR2 LQKENI. In nucleotides, the CDR3 is TGTGCCAGCTCACTAGACAGGTTTCTGAATGGCTACACCTTC. Protein: CASSLDRFLNGYTF.

This clone is medium-sized (0.01 to 0.1%) in the sample. The gene calls are TRBV6-1 and TRBJ1-6; the D gene is possibly TRBD1 (5 bases). This CDR3 contains 14 residues. V was shortened by 3 bases and J by 14 bases, with 17 bases between the two germline ends. Per the germline V gene, CDR1 is MNHNS and CDR2 is SASEGT. CDR3 sequence: CASSDFSRAGTLHF. The CDR3 DNA is TGTGCCAGCAGTGACTTCTCCAGGGCCGGGACCCTCCACTTT.

This clone showed up just a few times. V usage is TRBV25-1 and J usage is TRBJ2-3, with 8 positions matching TRBD1. Germline V lookup: CDR1 MGHDK, CDR2 SYGVNS. V gave up 3 bases and J gave up 2 bases; unmatched junction bases: 4. There are 15 residues in the CDR3. The DNA for the CDR3 is TGTGCCAGCAGTGATCGGACAGGGACCACAGATACGCAGTATTTT. This gives the protein CASSDRTGTTDTQYF.

This chain connects TRBV2 to TRBJ1-6; no reliable D call. The V end was cut by 1 base, the J end by 10 bases, with 20 bases between. Germline CDR1 and CDR2: SNHLY and FYNNEI. The CDR3 spans 17 residues. CDR3 loop: CASSEGVGGRRGSPLHF. CDR3 in DNA: TGTGCCAGCAGTGAAGGGGTTGGAGGCAGGCGGGGATCACCCCTCCACTTT.